Shown below are 19 T cell receptor beta chains from a single sample sequenced in a study of T cells after yellow fever vaccination. TCRdb re-derived calls from the 5' RACE reads in MiXCR, one entry per CDR3 protein. The sample holds some 350,000 distinct CDR3 sequences, around 4.1% seen once. The source material was PBMCs, sampled 5 days after the yellow fever booster vaccination. These receptors all come from a young man who received the YFV17D yellow fever vaccine.

This clonotype has at least ten counts. The chain recombines TRBV7-2 with TRBJ1-3; D not certain. The germline CDR1 and CDR2 sequences are SGHTA and FQGNSA. The V and J ends lost 1 base and 1 base respectively, with 14 bases between them. The CDR3 is 17 amino acids. The CDR3 is CASSLDYGGRSGNTIYF. CDR3 nucleotides: TGTGCCAGCAGCTTAGATTACGGAGGGAGGTCTGGAAACACCATATATTTT.

The chain carries TRBV12-3 or TRBV12-4 and TRBJ2-6; tentative D call: TRBD1 (6 bases). The V gene lost 10 bases and the J gene lost 4 bases, with 17 bases spanning the gap. The length of the CDR3 is 15 residues. The CDR3 protein is CATTIRGAGANVLTF. Here the CDR3 DNA reads TGTGCCACCACAATCAGGGGAGCCGGGGCCAACGTCCTGACTTTC.

The chain uses TRBV5-1 and TRBJ2-3, with D possibly matching TRBD1 (5 bases). CDR1 and CDR2 (germline): SGHRS, YFSETQ. The CDR3 length is 15 residues. The V and J ends lost 1 base and 4 bases respectively, with 13 bases between them. The CDR3 DNA follows: TGCGCCAGCAGCTTGAACAAAGGGGATCCAGATACGCAGTATTTT. Its translation: CASSLNKGDPDTQYF.

This clonotype appeared a few times. The V call is TRBV6-1, the J call TRBJ2-3; 14 nucleotides align to TRBD2. This CDR3 spans 18 amino acids. The junction had 4 bases not matched to a gene; V was cut back by 0 bases and J by 2 bases. CDR1 is MNHNS, CDR2 SASEGT, per germline. Here the CDR3 reads CASSEAGTSGGYTDTQYF. CDR3 bases: TGTGCCAGCAGTGAAGCGGGGACTAGCGGGGGATACACAGATACGCAGTATTTT.

This clonotype occurred a few times. The CDR3 spells CASSASGGRGEAFF. The CDR3 bases are TGTGCCAGCAGTGCCTCGGGCGGACGGGGTGAAGCTTTCTTT. The chain joins TRBV6-6 to TRBJ1-1; D gene unclear. Trimming cost V 5 bases and J 7 bases, with 17 bases left between them. CDR3 length: 14 amino acids. Germline V lookup: CDR1 MNHNY, CDR2 SVGAGI (reference sequence).

The CDR3 loop reads CASSLGRADEQFF. The CDR3 DNA reads as TGTGCCAGCAGTTTAGGCAGGGCGGATGAGCAGTTCTTC. J is TRBJ2-1 and V is TRBV12-3 or TRBV12-4; D may be TRBD1 (5 bases). Trimming cost V 1 base and J 8 bases, with 9 bases left between them. The CDR3 contains 13 residues.

This clonotype was seen a few times. The V and J genes are TRBV12-3 or TRBV12-4 and TRBJ1-1; tentatively, D is TRBD1 (6 bases). The CDR3 runs to 18 residues. V dropped 2 bases and J dropped 0 bases, with 19 bases sitting between them. The CDR3 loop is CASSLNAGTRGMNTEAFF. As DNA, the CDR3 is TGTGCCAGCAGTTTAAACGCGGGGACACGGGGAATGAACACTGAAGCTTTCTTT.

The J gene is TRBJ2-4, the V gene TRBV4-1; D ambiguous. With 1 base removed from V and 0 bases from J, the gap between germline ends came to 10 bases. The CDR3 has 16 amino acids. Per germline, CDR1 MGHRA and CDR2 YSYEKL. CDR3 amino acids: CASSQASQLAKNIQYF. CDR3 sequence (DNA): TGCGCCAGCAGCCAAGCCAGTCAACTAGCCAAAAACATTCAGTACTTC.

V is TRBV7-2 and J is TRBJ2-7; 9 nucleotides match TRBD1. The junction had 9 bases not matched to a gene; V was cut back by 0 bases and J by 9 bases. This CDR3 is built from 15 residues. Per the germline V gene, CDR1 is SGHTA and CDR2 is FQGNSA. As DNA, the CDR3 is TGTGCCAGCAGCTTAGCCCCGGGACAGGGCCCGGGGCAGTACTTC. Its protein product is CASSLAPGQGPGQYF.

The chain combines TRBV6-5 with TRBJ2-1; 9 bases are a match to TRBD1. CDR3 length: 15 amino acids. CDR1 is MNHEY, CDR2 SVGAGI, per germline. After removal of 6 bases from V and 4 bases from J, the junction contained 7 bases not matched to a gene. The CDR3 DNA follows: TGTGCCAGCAGCTCAGACGGGACAGGGTACAATGAGCAGTTCTTC. This encodes CASSSDGTGYNEQFF.

The V and J genes are TRBV7-2 and TRBJ2-1; 7 bases fit TRBD2. The CDR3 has 15 amino acids. The V gene end was trimmed by 5 bases and the J gene end by 10 bases; junction bases not matched to a gene: 14. The germline CDR1 and CDR2 sequences are SGHTA and FQGNSA. The DNA for the CDR3 is TGTGCCAGCAGCCCCCGGGAGTGGGGGGGACGGGAGCAGTTCTTC. It specifies CASSPREWGGREQFF.

The chain recombines TRBV12-3 or TRBV12-4 with TRBJ2-3; 10 bases fit TRBD2. Trimming at V came to 6 bases and at J to 3 bases, leaving 9 bases not matched to a gene. The CDR3 is 16 residues long. The CDR3 loop is CASRERSGGVTDTQYF. In DNA, the CDR3 is TGTGCCAGCAGAGAAAGGAGCGGGGGGGTTACAGATACGCAGTATTTT.

This clonotype was seen a handful of times. The V call is TRBV4-3, the J call TRBJ1-1, with 7 bases fitting TRBD1. CDR1 LGHNA and CDR2 YSLEER come from the germline V gene. The CDR3 is made up of 15 amino acids. J gave up 0 bases and V 4 bases, and 5 bases lay outside the gene matches. The CDR3 spells CASSPGGPMNTEAFF. DNA of the CDR3: TGCGCCAGCAGCCCAGGGGGTCCTATGAACACTGAAGCTTTCTTT.

The V and J genes are TRBV16 and TRBJ1-2; D is possibly TRBD1 (6 bases). Germline V gene sequence: CDR1 KGHSY, CDR2 FQNENV. The CDR3 is 15 amino acids. The ends were cut back, 4 bases at V and 5 bases at J, with 17 bases in the middle. DNA for the CDR3: TGTGCCAGCAGCCCACAGGGAAATTCAGGGTATGGCTACACCTTC. As protein: CASSPQGNSGYGYTF.

This clonotype has a handful of counts. In nucleotides, the CDR3 is TGTGCCAGTAGTATCCGTAGCGGGGACGCCGGGGAGCTGTTTTTT. Protein product: CASSIRSGDAGELFF. The V gene is TRBV19, the J gene TRBJ2-2, with 8 positions matching TRBD2. This CDR3 contains 15 residues. CDR1 and CDR2 from the germline V gene are LNHDA and SQIVND (reference sequence). V lost 3 bases and J lost 6; bases outside the gene matches: 6.

There are a few counts of this clonotype. This rearrangement joins TRBV5-1 to TRBJ2-3, with 7 bases matching TRBD1. Per germline, CDR1 SGHRS and CDR2 YFSETQ. Losses at the gene ends were 2 bases for V and 2 bases for J; bases not matched to a gene: 8. This CDR3 contains 16 residues. CDR3 sequence: CASSLPGQSSTDTQYF. The CDR3 bases are TGCGCCAGCAGCTTACCGGGACAGAGCTCCACAGATACGCAGTATTTT.

This clonotype has only a few counts. V and J are TRBV28 and TRBJ2-5, with 7 bases that match TRBD1. Germline assignment: CDR1 MDHEN and CDR2 SYDVKM. CDR3 length equals 15 residues. The trim removed 5 bases at V and 5 bases at J, leaving 11 bases unmatched. CDR3 residues: CASSSLRGSRETQYF. The DNA for the CDR3 is TGTGCCAGCAGTAGCCTCAGGGGGTCCCGCGAGACCCAGTACTTC.

The chain employs TRBV6-5 and TRBJ2-2, with D tentatively TRBD1 (5 bases). V shed 0 bases and J shed 4 bases, with 6 bases lying between them. In germline, CDR1 is MNHEY, CDR2 SVGAGI. The CDR3 has 14 amino acids. As DNA, the CDR3 is TGTGCCAGCAGTTACTCACAGGCCACCGGGGAGCTGTTTTTT. Its protein product is CASSYSQATGELFF.

This clonotype was observed a handful of times. The chain has TRBV24-1 and TRBJ1-2; unclear D gene. V lost 2 bases, J lost 7 bases, and 4 bases lay in between. The germline gives CDR1 KGHDR, CDR2 SFDVKD. This CDR3 is built from 11 residues. CDR3 sequence reads: CATSDSRGYTF. The CDR3 coding sequence is TGTGCCACCAGTGATTCACGTGGCTACACCTTC.